This T cell receptor beta chain was recorded in a study of blood T cell repertoires in COVID-19. Measured with immunoSEQ multiplex PCR; TCRdb has only the in-frame clones, and not every one. This table has approximately 170,000 clones, 75% to 85% appearing once. This CDR3 spans 17 amino acids. Source material: PBMCs or T cells enriched from blood (not recorded which). V is TRBV1 and J is TRBJ1-2; TRBD1, the D gene given by the table, was not confirmed from the DNA. TRBV1 is described as a pseudogene. This sequence originates from a man aged 40-50 years who had recovered from COVID-19. For the CDR3, the DNA is TGCACCAGCAGCCACGACAGCGAAAGGGCCTCGGACTATGGCTACACCTTC. It codes for CTSSHDSERASDYGYTF.